This T cell receptor (beta chain) stems from a study of blood T cells in healthy people across ages. Findings and caveats of the study: Expanded clonotype changes were possibly confounded by unknown donor CMV status. Calculation of diversity from one million T cells yielded estimates considered to be underestimates.

V was trimmed by 5 bases and J by 5 bases, leaving 12 bases between them. The CDR3 runs to 13 residues. Alongside a J-beta primer mix, a sample-barcoded 5' primer served in a second PCR lasting about 7 to 12 cycles. Via MiXCR, TCRdb re-called the 5' RACE reads, giving one row per CDR3 protein. The repertoire holds more than 1,400,000 distinct CDR3 sequences, with around 39% as singletons. A remark on this clonotype: The antigen remains undetermined. Given a much more abundant clone one base away, this may be a read error. Because it lacks the conserved phenylalanine or tryptophan at the end, this CDR3 is likely a read error.

The chain employs TRBV12-3 or TRBV12-4 and TRBJ1-2; unclear D gene. Sequences were obtained from blood. The origin of this receptor is a young woman in good health. CDR3 in amino acids: CASSNAAPYGYTV. CDR3 nucleotide sequence: TGTGCCAGCAGTAATGCCGCCCCGTATGGCTACACCGTC.